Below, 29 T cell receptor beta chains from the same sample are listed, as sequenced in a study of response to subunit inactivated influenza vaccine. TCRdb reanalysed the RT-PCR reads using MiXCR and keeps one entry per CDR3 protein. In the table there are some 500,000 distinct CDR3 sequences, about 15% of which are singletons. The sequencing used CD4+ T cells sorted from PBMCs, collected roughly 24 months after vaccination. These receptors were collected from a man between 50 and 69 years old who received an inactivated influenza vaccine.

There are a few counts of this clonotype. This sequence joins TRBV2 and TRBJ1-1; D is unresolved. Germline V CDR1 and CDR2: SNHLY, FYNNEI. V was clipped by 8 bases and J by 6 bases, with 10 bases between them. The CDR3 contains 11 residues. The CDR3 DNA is TGTGCCAGCCGATTTGGGCCTGAAGCTTTCTTT. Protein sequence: CASRFGPEAFF.

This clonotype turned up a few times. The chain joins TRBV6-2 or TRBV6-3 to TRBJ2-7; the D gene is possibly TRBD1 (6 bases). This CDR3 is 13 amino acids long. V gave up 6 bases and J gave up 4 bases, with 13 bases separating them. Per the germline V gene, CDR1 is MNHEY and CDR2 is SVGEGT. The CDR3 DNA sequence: TGTGCCAGCAGGACCACAGGGAAATACGAGCAGTACTTC. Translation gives CASRTTGKYEQYF.

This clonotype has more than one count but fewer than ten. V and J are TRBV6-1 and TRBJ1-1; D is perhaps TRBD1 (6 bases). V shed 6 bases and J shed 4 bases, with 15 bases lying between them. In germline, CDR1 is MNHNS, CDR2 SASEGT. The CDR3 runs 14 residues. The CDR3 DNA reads TGTGCCAGCAGCACCCGGGACACCACCACTGAAGCTTTCTTT. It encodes CASSTRDTTTEAFF.

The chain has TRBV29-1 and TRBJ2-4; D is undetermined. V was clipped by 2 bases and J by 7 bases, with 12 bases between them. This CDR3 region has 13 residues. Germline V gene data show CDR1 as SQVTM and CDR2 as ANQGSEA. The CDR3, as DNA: TGCAGCGTTGAACCTCTGTCGTTGAACATTCAGTACTTC. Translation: CSVEPLSLNIQYF. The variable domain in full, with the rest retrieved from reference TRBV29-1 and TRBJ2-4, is SAVISQKPSRDICQRGTSLTIQCQVDSQVTMMFWYRQQPGQSLTLIATANQGSEATYESGFVIDKFPISRPNLTFSTLTVSNMSPEDSSIYLCSVEPLSLNIQYFGAGTRLSVL.

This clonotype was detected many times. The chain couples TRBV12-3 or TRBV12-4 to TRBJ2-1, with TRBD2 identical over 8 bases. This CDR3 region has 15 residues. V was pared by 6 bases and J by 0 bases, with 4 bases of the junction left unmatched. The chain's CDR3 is CASRLSGASYNEQFF. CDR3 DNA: TGTGCCAGCAGACTTAGCGGGGCCTCCTACAATGAGCAGTTCTTC.

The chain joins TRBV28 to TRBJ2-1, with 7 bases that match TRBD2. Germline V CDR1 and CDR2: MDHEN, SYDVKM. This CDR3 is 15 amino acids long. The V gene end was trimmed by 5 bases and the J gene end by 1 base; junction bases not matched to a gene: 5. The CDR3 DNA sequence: TGTGCCAGCAGTACAAAAGCGGGGTCCTACAATGAGCAGTTCTTC. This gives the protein CASSTKAGSYNEQFF.

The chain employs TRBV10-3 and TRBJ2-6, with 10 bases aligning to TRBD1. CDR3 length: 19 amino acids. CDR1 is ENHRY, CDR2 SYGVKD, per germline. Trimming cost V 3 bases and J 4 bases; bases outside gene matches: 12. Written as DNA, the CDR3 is TGTGCCATCAGTGATATGACAGGGGGCTGGTATAGAGGGGCCAACGTCCTGACTTTC. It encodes CAISDMTGGWYRGANVLTF.

The DNA for the CDR3 is TGCAGTGCTGTGTTAGGGACTAGACGCTACAATGAGCAGTTCTTC. Translated: CSAVLGTRRYNEQFF. The V and J genes are TRBV20-1 and TRBJ2-1, with TRBD2 matching over 8 bases. Germline V gene data show CDR1 as DFQATT and CDR2 as SNEGSKA (reference sequence). The V gene end was trimmed by 5 bases and the J gene end by 3 bases; junction bases not matched to a gene: 9. The CDR3 contains 15 residues.

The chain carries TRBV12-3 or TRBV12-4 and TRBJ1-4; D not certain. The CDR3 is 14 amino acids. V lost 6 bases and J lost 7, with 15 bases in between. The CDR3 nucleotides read TGTGCCAGCAGGAGACCGGGAGGTAGTGAAAAACTGTTTTTT. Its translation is CASRRPGGSEKLFF.

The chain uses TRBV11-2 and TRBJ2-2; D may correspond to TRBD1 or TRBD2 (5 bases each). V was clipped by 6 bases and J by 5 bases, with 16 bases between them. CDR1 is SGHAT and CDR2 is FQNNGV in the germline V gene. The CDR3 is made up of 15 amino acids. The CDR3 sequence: CASRLPGRRTGELFF. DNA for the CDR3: TGTGCCAGCAGATTGCCGGGACGACGGACCGGGGAGCTGTTTTTT.

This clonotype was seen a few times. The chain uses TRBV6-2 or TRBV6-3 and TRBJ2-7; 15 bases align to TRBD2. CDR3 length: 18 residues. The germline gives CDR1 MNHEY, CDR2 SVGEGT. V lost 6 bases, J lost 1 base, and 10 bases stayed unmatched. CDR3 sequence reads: CASRPTGTSGRTSYEQYF. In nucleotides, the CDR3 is TGTGCCAGCAGACCTACCGGGACTAGCGGGAGGACGTCCTACGAGCAGTACTTC.

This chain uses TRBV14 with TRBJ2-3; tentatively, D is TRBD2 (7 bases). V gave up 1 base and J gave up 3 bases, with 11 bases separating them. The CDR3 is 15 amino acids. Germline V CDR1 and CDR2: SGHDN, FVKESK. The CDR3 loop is CASSQGGGRTDTQYF. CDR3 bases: TGTGCCAGCAGCCAAGGGGGGGGCCGAACAGATACGCAGTATTTT.

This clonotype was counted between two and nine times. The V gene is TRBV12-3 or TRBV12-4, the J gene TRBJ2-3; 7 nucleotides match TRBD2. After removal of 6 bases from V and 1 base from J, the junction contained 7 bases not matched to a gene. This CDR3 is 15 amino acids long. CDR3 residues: CASRKSGVGTDTQYF. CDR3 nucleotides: TGTGCCAGCAGAAAGAGCGGGGTTGGCACAGATACGCAGTATTTT.

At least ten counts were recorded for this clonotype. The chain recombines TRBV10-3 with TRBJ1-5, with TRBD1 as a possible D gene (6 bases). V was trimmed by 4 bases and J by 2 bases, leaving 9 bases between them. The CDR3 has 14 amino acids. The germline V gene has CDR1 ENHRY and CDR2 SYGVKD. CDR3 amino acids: CAISAGGGNQPQHF. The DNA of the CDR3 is TGTGCCATCAGTGCCGGGGGCGGCAATCAGCCCCAGCATTTT.

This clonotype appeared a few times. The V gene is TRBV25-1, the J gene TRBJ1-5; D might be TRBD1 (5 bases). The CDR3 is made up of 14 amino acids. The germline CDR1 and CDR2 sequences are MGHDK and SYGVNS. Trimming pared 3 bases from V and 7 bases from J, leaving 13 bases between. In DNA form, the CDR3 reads TGTGCCAGCAGTGAGTTCAGGGATGACCAGCCCCAGCATTTT. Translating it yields CASSEFRDDQPQHF.

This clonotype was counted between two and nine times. The CDR3 coding sequence is TGCGCCAGCAGCTGGGGAACAGGGGGCGGCACAGATACGCAGTATTTT. This translates into CASSWGTGGGTDTQYF. The genes are TRBV5-1 and TRBJ2-3; 9 bases align to TRBD1. The CDR3 spans 16 residues. V trimming: 3 bases; J trimming: 1 base; junction bases outside the gene matches: 6. The V gene's germline CDR1 is SGHRS and CDR2 YFSETQ. Full variable domain (outside the CDR3, taken from reference TRBV5-1 and TRBJ2-3): KAGVTQTPRYLIKTRGQQVTLSCSPISGHRSVSWYQQTPGQGLQFLFEYFSETQRNKGNFPGRFSGRQFSNSRSEMNVSTLELGDSALYLCASSWGTGGGTDTQYFGPGTRLTVL.

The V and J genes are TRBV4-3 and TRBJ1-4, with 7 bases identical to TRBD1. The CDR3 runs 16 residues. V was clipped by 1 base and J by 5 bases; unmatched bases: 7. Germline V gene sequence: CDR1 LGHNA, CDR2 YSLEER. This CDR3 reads CASSQGSARGNEKLFF. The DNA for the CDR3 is TGCGCCAGCAGCCAAGGATCAGCCAGGGGGAATGAAAAACTGTTTTTT.

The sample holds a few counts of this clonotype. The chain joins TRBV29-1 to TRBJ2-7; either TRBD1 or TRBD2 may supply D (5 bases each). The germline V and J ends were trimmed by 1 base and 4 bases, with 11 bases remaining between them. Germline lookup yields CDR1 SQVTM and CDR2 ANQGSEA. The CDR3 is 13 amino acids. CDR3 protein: CSVEVPEGYEQYF. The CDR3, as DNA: TGCAGCGTTGAAGTTCCAGAGGGGTACGAGCAGTACTTC.

The chain's CDR3 is CASSLGLAGKDEQYF. The CDR3 DNA reads as TGTGCCAGCAGCTTAGGACTAGCCGGAAAGGACGAGCAGTACTTC. The rearrangement links TRBV7-2 to TRBJ2-7; 7 bases agree with TRBD2. Germline-derived CDR1 and CDR2 are SGHTA and FQGNSA. There are 15 residues in the CDR3. The V and J ends lost 1 base and 5 bases, in that order; junction bases with no gene match: 8.

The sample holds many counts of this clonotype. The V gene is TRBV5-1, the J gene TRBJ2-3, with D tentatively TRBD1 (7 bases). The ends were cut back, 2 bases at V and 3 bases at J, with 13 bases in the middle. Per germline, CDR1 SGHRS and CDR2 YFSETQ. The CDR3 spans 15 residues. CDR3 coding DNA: TGCGCCAGCAGCTTCAGGGGGGCCAGAACAGATACGCAGTATTTT. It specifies CASSFRGARTDTQYF.

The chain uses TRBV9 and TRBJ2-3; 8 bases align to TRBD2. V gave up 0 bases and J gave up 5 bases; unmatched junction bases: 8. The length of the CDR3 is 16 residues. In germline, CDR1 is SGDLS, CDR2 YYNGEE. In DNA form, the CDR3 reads TGTGCCAGCAGCGTAGCTCCGGGAGGGTGGATAGATACGCAGTATTTT. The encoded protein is CASSVAPGGWIDTQYF.

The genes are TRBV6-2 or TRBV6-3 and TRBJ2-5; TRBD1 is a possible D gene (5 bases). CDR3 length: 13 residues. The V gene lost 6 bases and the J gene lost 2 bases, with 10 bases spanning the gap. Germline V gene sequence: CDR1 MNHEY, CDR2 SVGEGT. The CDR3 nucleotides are TGTGCCAGCAGGGCCGCAGGGCAAGAGACCCAGTACTTC. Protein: CASRAAGQETQYF.

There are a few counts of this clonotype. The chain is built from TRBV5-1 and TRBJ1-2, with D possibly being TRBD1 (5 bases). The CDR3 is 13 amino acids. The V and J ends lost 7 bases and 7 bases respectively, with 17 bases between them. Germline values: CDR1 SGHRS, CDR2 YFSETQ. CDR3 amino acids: CASRPGEVGGYTF. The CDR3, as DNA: TGCGCCAGCCGACCGGGGGAGGTTGGTGGCTACACCTTC.

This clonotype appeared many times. The CDR3 region is CASSIRTAGVADTQYF. CDR3 DNA: TGTGCCAGCAGTATACGGACAGCAGGGGTGGCAGATACGCAGTATTTT. V is TRBV6-5 and J is TRBJ2-3; the D gene is possibly TRBD1 (6 bases). The germline V gene encodes CDR1 MNHEY and CDR2 SVGAGI. The CDR3 is 16 residues long. Trimming shortened V by 5 bases and J by 4 bases, and 19 bases separated the two germline ends.

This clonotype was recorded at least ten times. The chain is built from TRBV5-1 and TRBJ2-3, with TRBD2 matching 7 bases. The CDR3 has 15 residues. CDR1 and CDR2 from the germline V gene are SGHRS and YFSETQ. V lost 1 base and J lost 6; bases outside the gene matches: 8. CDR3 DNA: TGCGCCAGCAGCTTGACTAGCGATAGGATGGATACGCAGTATTTT. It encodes CASSLTSDRMDTQYF.

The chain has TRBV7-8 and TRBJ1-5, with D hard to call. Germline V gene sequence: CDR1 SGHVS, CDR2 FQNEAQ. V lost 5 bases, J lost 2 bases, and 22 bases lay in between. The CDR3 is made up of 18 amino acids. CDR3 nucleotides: TGTGCCAGCAGCCCCCGGGCCCCTAACCCCGGAGGCAATCAGCCCCAGCATTTT. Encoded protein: CASSPRAPNPGGNQPQHF.

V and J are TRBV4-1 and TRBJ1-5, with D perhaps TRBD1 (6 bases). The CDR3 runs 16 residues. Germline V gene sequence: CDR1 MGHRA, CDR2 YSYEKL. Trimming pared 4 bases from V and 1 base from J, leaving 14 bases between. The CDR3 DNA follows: TGCGCCAGCAGCCTGAACAGGGTAGGGAGCAATCAGCCCCAGCATTTT. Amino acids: CASSLNRVGSNQPQHF.

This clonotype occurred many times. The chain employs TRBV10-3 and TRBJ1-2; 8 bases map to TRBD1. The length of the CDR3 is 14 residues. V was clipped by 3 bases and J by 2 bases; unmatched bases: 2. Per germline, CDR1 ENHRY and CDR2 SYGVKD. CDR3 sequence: CAISEQGVNYGYTF. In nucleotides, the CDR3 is TGTGCCATCAGTGAACAGGGGGTCAACTATGGCTACACCTTC.

The CDR3 region has the DNA TGTGCCAGCAGTCCGGTTAGAGTCCCCGGTCCCCATTCTTACGGCTACACCTTC. It yields the protein CASSPVRVPGPHSYGYTF. This chain joins TRBV27 and TRBJ1-2; D gene ambiguous. Trimming stripped 5 bases from V and 8 bases from J, with 30 bases between. This CDR3 contains 18 residues. Germline CDR1 is MNHEY and CDR2 is SMNVEV (reference sequence).